This T cell receptor (beta chain) was identified in a study of T cell changes during pregnancy in multiple sclerosis. The germline gives CDR1 SGDLS, CDR2 YYNGEE. Deletions cut 2 bases from V and 1 base from J, with 9 bases between. The CDR3 is 15 amino acids. The method was immunoSEQ multiplex PCR; TCRdb's version includes in-frame clones alone and lacks a portion of them. In the table there are fewer than 65,000 clones, around 90% of which are singletons. The chain carries TRBV9 and TRBJ2-2, with D possibly matching TRBD2 (6 bases). The material sequenced was CD4+ T cells from peripheral blood mononuclear cells, taken after pregnancy. This receptor was identified in a female donor with multiple sclerosis, enrolled in a pregnancy study. Written as DNA, the CDR3 is TGTGCCAGCAGCGTCTCGGGACTGAACACCGGGGAGCTGTTTTTT. It is translated as CASSVSGLNTGELFF.